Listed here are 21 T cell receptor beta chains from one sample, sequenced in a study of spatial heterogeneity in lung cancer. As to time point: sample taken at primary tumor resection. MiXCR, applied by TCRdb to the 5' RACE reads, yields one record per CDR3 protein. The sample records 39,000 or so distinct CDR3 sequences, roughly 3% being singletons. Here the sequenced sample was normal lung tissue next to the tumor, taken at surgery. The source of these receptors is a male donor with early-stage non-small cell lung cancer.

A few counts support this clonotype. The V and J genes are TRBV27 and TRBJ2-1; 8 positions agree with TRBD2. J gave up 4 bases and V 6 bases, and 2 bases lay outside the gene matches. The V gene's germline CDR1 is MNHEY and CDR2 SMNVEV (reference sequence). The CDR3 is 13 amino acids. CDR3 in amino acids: CASREREYNEQFF. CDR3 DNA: TGTGCCAGCAGGGAGCGGGAGTACAATGAGCAGTTCTTC.

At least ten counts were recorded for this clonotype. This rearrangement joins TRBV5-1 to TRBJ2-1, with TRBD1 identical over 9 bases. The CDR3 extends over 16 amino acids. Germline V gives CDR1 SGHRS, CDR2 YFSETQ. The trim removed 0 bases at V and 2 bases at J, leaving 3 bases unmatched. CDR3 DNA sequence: TGCGCCAGCAGCTTGGCAGGACAGGGGCCCTACAATGAGCAGTTCTTC. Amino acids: CASSLAGQGPYNEQFF.

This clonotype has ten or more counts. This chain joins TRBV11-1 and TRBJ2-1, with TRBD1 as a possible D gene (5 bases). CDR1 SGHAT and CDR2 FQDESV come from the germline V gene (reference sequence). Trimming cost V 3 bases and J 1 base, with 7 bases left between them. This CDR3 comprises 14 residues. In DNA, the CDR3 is TGTGCCAGCAGCTTGCAGGGTTCCTACAATGAGCAGTTCTTC. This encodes CASSLQGSYNEQFF.

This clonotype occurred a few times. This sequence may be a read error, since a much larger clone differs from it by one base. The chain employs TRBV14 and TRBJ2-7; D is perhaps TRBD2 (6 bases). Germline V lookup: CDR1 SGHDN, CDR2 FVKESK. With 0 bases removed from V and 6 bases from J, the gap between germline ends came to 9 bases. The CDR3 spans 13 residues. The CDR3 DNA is TGTGCCAGCAGCCAAGATTACGGGGGCGAGCAGTACTTC. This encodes CASSQDYGGEQYF.

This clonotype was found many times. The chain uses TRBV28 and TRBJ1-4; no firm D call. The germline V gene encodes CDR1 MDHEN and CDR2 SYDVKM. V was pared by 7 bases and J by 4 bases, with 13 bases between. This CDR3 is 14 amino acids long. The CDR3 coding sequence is TGTGCCAGCACCCCTGGGAATGTTAATGAAAAACTGTTTTTT. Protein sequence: CASTPGNVNEKLFF.

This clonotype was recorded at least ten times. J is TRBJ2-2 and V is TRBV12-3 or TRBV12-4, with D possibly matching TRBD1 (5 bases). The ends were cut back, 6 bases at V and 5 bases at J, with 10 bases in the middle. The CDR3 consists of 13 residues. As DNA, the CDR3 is TGTGCCAGCAGAAAGACAGATACCGGGGAGCTGTTTTTT. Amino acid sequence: CASRKTDTGELFF.

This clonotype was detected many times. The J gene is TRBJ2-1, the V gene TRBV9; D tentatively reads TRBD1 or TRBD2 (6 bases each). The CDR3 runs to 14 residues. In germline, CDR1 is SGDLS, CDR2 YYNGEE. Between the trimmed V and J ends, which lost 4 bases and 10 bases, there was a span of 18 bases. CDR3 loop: CASSPRTGAREQFF. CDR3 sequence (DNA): TGTGCCAGCAGCCCCAGAACGGGGGCGCGCGAGCAGTTCTTC.

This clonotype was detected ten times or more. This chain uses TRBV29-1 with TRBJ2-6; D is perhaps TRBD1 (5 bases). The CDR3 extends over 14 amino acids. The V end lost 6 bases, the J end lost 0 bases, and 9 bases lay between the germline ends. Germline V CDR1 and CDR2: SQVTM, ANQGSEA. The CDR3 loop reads CSVLTGSGANVLTF. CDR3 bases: TGCAGCGTCTTAACAGGCTCTGGGGCCAACGTCCTGACTTTC.

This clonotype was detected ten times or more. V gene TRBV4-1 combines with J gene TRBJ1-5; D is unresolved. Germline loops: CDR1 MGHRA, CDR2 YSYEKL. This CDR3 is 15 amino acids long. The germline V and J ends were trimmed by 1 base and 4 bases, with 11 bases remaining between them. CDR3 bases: TGCGCCAGCAGCCAAGTCGGAACAGATAATCAGCCCCAGCATTTT. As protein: CASSQVGTDNQPQHF.

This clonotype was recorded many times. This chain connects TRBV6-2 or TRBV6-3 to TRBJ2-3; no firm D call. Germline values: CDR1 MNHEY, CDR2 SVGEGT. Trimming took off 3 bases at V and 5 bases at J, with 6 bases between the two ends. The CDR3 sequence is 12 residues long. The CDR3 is CASSYSIDTQYF. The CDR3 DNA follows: TGTGCCAGCAGTTATTCCATAGATACGCAGTATTTT.

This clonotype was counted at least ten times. Here the CDR3 DNA reads TGCAGCTTTGGACTAGCGGTAGTAGATACGCAGTATTTT. Residues: CSFGLAVVDTQYF. J is TRBJ2-3 and V is TRBV29-1, with 10 bases lining up with TRBD2. Trimming removed 8 bases from V and 5 bases from J; junction bases left unmatched: 7. The CDR3 length is 13 residues. CDR1 is SQVTM, CDR2 ANQGSEA, per germline.

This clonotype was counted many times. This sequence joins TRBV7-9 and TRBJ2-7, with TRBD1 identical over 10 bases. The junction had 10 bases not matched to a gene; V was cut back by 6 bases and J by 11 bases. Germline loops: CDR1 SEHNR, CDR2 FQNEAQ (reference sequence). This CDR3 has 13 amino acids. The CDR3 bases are TGTGCCAGCAGTCCGGGACAGGGGAGATTGAAGTACTTC. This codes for CASSPGQGRLKYF. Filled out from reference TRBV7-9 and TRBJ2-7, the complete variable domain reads DTGVSQNPRHKITKRGQNVTFRCDPISEHNRLYWYRQTLGQGPEFLTYFQNEAQLEKSRLLSDRFSAERPKGSFSTLEIQRTEQGDSAMYLCASSPGQGRLKYFGPGTRLTVT.

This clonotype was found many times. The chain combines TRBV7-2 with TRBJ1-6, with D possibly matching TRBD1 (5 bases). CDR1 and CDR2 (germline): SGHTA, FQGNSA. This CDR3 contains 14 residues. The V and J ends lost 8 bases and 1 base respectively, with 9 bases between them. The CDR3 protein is CASSQGSYNSPLHF. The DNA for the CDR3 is TGTGCCAGCTCCCAGGGTTCCTATAATTCACCCCTCCACTTT.

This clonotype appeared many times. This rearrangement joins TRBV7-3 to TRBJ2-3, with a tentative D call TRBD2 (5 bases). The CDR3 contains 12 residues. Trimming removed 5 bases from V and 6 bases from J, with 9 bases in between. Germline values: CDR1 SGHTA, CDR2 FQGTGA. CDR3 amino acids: CASSRSGDTQYF. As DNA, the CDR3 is TGTGCCAGCAGCCGGTCGGGGGATACGCAGTATTTT. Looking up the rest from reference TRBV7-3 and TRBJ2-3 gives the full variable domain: GAGVSQTPSNKVTEKGKYVELRCDPISGHTALYWYRQSLGQGPEFLIYFQGTGAADDSGLPNDRFFAVRPEGSVSTLKIQRTERGDSAVYLCASSRSGDTQYFGPGTRLTVL.

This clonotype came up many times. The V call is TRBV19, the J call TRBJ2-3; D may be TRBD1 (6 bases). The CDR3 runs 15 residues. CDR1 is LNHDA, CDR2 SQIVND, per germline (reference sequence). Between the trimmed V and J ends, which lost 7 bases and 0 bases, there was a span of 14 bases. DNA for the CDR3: TGTGCCAGTATTCGGACAGCCTCGAGCACAGATACGCAGTATTTT. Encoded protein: CASIRTASSTDTQYF.

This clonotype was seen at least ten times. The CDR3: CASSRGSNQPQHF. The CDR3 DNA reads as TGTGCCAGCAGTAGGGGGAGCAATCAGCCCCAGCATTTT. J is TRBJ1-5 and V is TRBV6-5; D possibly corresponds to TRBD1 (6 bases). The germline gives CDR1 MNHEY, CDR2 SVGAGI. The V end was cut by 5 bases, the J end by 1 base, with 6 bases between. The CDR3 covers 13 residues.

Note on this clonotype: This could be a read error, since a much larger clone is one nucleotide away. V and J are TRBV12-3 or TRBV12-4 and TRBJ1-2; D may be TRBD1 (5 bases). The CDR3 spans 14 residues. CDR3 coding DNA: TGTGCCAACAGTCTCCGGGACGGCCTCTATGGCTACACCTTC. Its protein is CANSLRDGLYGYTF.

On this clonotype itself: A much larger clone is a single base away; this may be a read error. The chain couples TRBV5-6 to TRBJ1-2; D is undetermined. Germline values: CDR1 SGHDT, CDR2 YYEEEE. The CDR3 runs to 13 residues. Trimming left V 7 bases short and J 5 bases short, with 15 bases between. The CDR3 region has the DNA TGTGCCAGCTGCCAGACCGAAGCTTATGGCTACACCTTC. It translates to CASCQTEAYGYTF.

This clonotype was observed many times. Here the CDR3 DNA reads TGCAGCGTTGTCCGGCTGGACAGTGGAGGTGGCTACACCTTC. This encodes CSVVRLDSGGGYTF. The chain has TRBV29-1 and TRBJ1-2; D perhaps matches TRBD1 (6 bases). CDR3 size: 14 residues. Trimming left V 4 bases short and J 7 bases short, with 19 bases between. Germline assignment: CDR1 SQVTM and CDR2 ANQGSEA.

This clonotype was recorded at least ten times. This CDR3 is CASSRGQTEKLFF. For the CDR3, the DNA is TGTGCCAGCAGCCGGGGACAAACTGAAAAACTGTTTTTT. The V gene is TRBV7-8, the J gene TRBJ1-4; D possibly corresponds to TRBD1 (6 bases). With 5 bases removed from V and 7 bases from J, the gap between germline ends came to 11 bases. The CDR3 runs to 13 residues. Germline V CDR1 and CDR2: SGHVS, FQNEAQ.

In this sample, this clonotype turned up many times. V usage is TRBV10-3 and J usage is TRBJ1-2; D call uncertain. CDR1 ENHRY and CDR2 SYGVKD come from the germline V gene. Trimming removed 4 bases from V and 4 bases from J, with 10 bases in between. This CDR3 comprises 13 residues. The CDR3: CAISGTETYGYTF. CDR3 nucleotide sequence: TGTGCCATCAGTGGAACAGAAACCTATGGCTACACCTTC.